The 24 T cell receptor beta chains reported below all come from one sample, sequenced in a study of blood T cell repertoires in COVID-19 (TCRdb year 2020). The method was the immunoSEQ multiplex PCR assay. TCRdb mirrors the immuneACCESS table, restricted to in-frame sequences. Some clones are absent from its copies; in checked studies, under half trace to an unresolved V gene, and the reason for the others is unknown. For this sample the table gives about 170,000 clones, of which almost 85% were detected only once. The top ten clones comprise over 20% of the sample. Sequenced material: peripheral blood. These receptors originate from a woman aged 80 or over with acute or convalescent COVID-19.

V gene TRBV5-4 combines with J gene TRBJ1-2; D may be TRBD1 (6 bases). Trimming shortened V by 4 bases and J by 2 bases, and 9 bases separated the two germline ends. The CDR3 covers 13 residues. Germline lookup yields CDR1 SGHNT and CDR2 YYREEE (reference sequence). The CDR3 here is CASSPTGNYGYTF. The CDR3 DNA reads as TGTGCCAGCAGCCCTACAGGGAACTATGGCTACACCTTC.

The J gene is TRBJ2-3, the V gene TRBV9; D unresolved. The CDR3 runs to 14 residues. Germline CDR1 and CDR2: SGDLS and YYNGEE. Trimming left V 3 bases short and J 6 bases short, with 14 bases between. Here the CDR3 DNA reads TGTGCCAGCAGCGGAGCCCCGGTGATGGATACGCAGTATTTT. Its protein product is CASSGAPVMDTQYF.

V is TRBV7-9 and J is TRBJ1-2, with D possibly TRBD1 on 5 matching bases. The CDR3 contains 15 residues. Trimming took 1 base from V and 6 from J, leaving 15 bases between them. Germline V gene sequence: CDR1 SEHNR, CDR2 FQNEAQ (reference sequence). CDR3 protein: CASSLVLGQGNGYTF. The CDR3 DNA follows: TGTGCCAGCAGCTTAGTCTTGGGGCAGGGTAATGGCTACACCTTC.

The chain carries TRBV3-1 (or the pseudogene TRBV3-2) and TRBJ1-1, with 7 bases that match TRBD1. CDR1 and CDR2 (germline): LGHDT, YNNKEL (reference sequence). With V trimmed by 4 bases and J by 10 bases, 9 bases remained unmatched. CDR3 length equals 13 residues. CDR3 in DNA: TGTGCCAGCAGCCCTACCGACAGGGCGGGAGCTTTCTTT. Protein: CASSPTDRAGAFF.

The chain couples TRBV19 to TRBJ1-5; 9 positions agree with TRBD1. Germline loops: CDR1 LNHDA, CDR2 SQIVND (reference sequence). The CDR3 length is 14 residues. Trimming took 4 bases from V and 6 from J; bases not matched to a gene: 4. CDR3 in DNA: TGTGCCAGTAGTACGAGACAGGGGGGTCAGCCCCAGCATTTT. Protein product: CASSTRQGGQPQHF.

This chain links TRBV3-1 (or the pseudogene TRBV3-2) with TRBJ1-2, with D possibly TRBD1 on 6 matching bases. The CDR3 is made up of 15 amino acids. Germline V gene data show CDR1 as LGHDT and CDR2 as YNNKEL (reference sequence). The V and J ends lost 7 bases and 1 base respectively, with 16 bases between them. This CDR3 reads CASKQGRGDNYGYTF. The CDR3, as DNA: TGTGCCAGCAAACAAGGGAGGGGGGATAACTATGGCTACACCTTC.

The V and J genes are TRBV5-1 and TRBJ1-3, with no clear D. The CDR3 totals 14 residues. Germline V gene data show CDR1 as SGHRS and CDR2 as YFSETQ. The ends were cut back, 4 bases at V and 2 bases at J, with 10 bases in the middle. Written as DNA, the CDR3 is TGCGCCAGCAGCCAGAACCCCGCTGGAAACACCATATATTTT. Amino acids: CASSQNPAGNTIYF.

The CDR3: CAWSKTSVRSGNTIYF. The CDR3 DNA reads TGTGCCTGGAGTAAAACTTCTGTCCGCTCTGGAAACACCATATATTTT. The chain carries TRBV30 and TRBJ1-3; D not certain. Germline V gene data show CDR1 as GTSNPN and CDR2 as SVGIG (reference sequence). V was cut by 2 bases and J by 0 bases, with 14 bases left in between. This CDR3 is built from 16 residues. The full variable domain, its missing parts supplied by reference TRBV30 and TRBJ1-3, is SQTIHQWPATLVQPVGSPLSLECTVEGTSNPNLYWYRQAAGRGLQLLFYSVGIGQISSEVPQNLSASRPQDRQFILSSKKLLLSDSGFYLCAWSKTSVRSGNTIYFGEGSWLTVV.

CDR3 in amino acids: CSASNSGGPNEQFF. The CDR3 DNA is TGCAGTGCTAGTAATAGCGGGGGCCCAAATGAGCAGTTCTTC. The rearrangement uses TRBV20-1 and TRBJ2-1, with 9 bases identical to TRBD2. Germline lookup yields CDR1 DFQATT and CDR2 SNEGSKA (reference sequence). The CDR3 length is 14 residues. The V and J ends lost 3 bases and 7 bases, in that order; junction bases with no gene match: 7.

The chain couples TRBV15 to TRBJ2-1; 7 nucleotides agree with TRBD2. Germline V CDR1 and CDR2: LNHNV, YYDKDF (reference sequence). The CDR3 length is 17 residues. The trim removed 3 bases at V and 0 bases at J, leaving 8 bases unmatched. In nucleotides, the CDR3 is TGTGCCACCAGCAGGGGGACTACTAGCGCCTCCTACAATGAGCAGTTCTTC. Protein product: CATSRGTTSASYNEQFF.

This chain connects TRBV18 to TRBJ2-7, with 10 bases identical to TRBD1. Per germline, CDR1 KGHSH and CDR2 LQKENI. This CDR3 contains 13 residues. J lost 9 bases, V lost 3 bases, and 5 bases had no gene match. The CDR3 spells CASSPGTGVGQYF. In DNA form, the CDR3 reads TGTGCCAGCTCACCCGGGACAGGGGTGGGGCAGTACTTC.

The CDR3 bases are TGCGCCAGCAGCCGGGGACTAGCGGGAGTCAATGAGCAGTTCTTC. Its protein product is CASSRGLAGVNEQFF. The chain recombines TRBV5-1 with TRBJ2-1; 14 bases align to TRBD2. This CDR3 spans 15 amino acids. In germline, CDR1 is SGHRS, CDR2 YFSETQ. V was clipped by 4 bases and J by 6 bases; unmatched bases: 3.

The gene calls are TRBV10-2 and TRBJ2-6; D perhaps matches TRBD1 (5 bases). CDR3 size: 15 residues. Trimming removed 4 bases from V and 3 bases from J, with 10 bases in between. Germline lookup yields CDR1 WSHSY and CDR2 SAAADI. CDR3 nucleotide sequence: TGCGCCAGCAGTGCGCAGGGCGGTGGGGCCAACGTCCTGACTTTC. This sequence encodes CASSAQGGGANVLTF.

This chain connects TRBV19 to TRBJ1-2; no definite D call. The CDR3 spans 14 residues. Germline-derived CDR1 and CDR2 are LNHDA and SQIVND (reference sequence). V was shortened by 5 bases and J by 0 bases, with 10 bases between the two germline ends. The CDR3: CASSAATSNYGYTF. The CDR3, as DNA: TGTGCCAGTAGTGCCGCCACTTCTAACTATGGCTACACCTTC. Full variable domain (outside the CDR3, taken from reference TRBV19 and TRBJ1-2): DGGITQSPKYLFRKEGQNVTLSCEQNLNHDAMYWYRQDPGQGLRLIYYSQIVNDFQKGDIAEGYSVSREKKESFPLTVTSAQKNPTAFYLCASSAATSNYGYTFGSGTRLTVV.

J is TRBJ2-3 and V is TRBV7-9; tentatively, D is TRBD1 (5 bases). This CDR3 region has 14 residues. Germline V gene sequence: CDR1 SEHNR, CDR2 FQNEAQ (reference sequence). V lost 4 bases, J lost 0 bases, and 8 bases lay in between. CDR3 sequence: CASSSRQSTDTQYF. In DNA, the CDR3 is TGTGCCAGCAGCTCACGACAGAGCACAGATACGCAGTATTTT.

V and J are TRBV19 and TRBJ2-1; D unclear. Germline values: CDR1 LNHDA, CDR2 SQIVND (reference sequence). There are 12 residues in the CDR3. V gave up 4 bases and J gave up 11 bases, with 12 bases separating them. CDR3 sequence: CASSTRRRQQFF. In DNA form, the CDR3 reads TGTGCCAGTAGTACTCGACGGAGACAGCAGTTCTTC.

The CDR3 spells CASSPRTGNTEAFF. The DNA for the CDR3 is TGTGCCAGCAGCCCACGGACAGGGAACACTGAAGCTTTCTTT. The genes are TRBV7-2 and TRBJ1-1; TRBD1 matches at 7 bases. From germline, CDR1 is SGHTA and CDR2 FQGNSA. V dropped 5 bases and J dropped 1; count of bases not matched to a gene: 4. The CDR3 totals 14 residues.

The V call is TRBV5-1, the J call TRBJ2-3; perhaps TRBD1 as D (6 bases). The CDR3 has 16 amino acids. V was cut by 0 bases and J by 5 bases, with 16 bases left in between. Germline V gene lookup returns CDR1 SGHRS and CDR2 YFSETQ. The CDR3, as DNA: TGCGCCAGCAGCTTGGGGCTGGTCATAGGGGGAGATACGCAGTATTTT. It specifies CASSLGLVIGGDTQYF.

Only a few counts were recorded for this clone. This chain connects TRBV6-1 to TRBJ2-1, with a weak D call TRBD1 (5 bases). This CDR3 has 16 amino acids. Trimming cost V 2 bases and J 0 bases, with 11 bases left between them. The germline CDR1 and CDR2 sequences are MNHNS and SASEGT. This CDR3 reads CASSERAGFSYNEQFF. For the CDR3, the DNA is TGTGCCAGCAGTGAACGGGCAGGGTTCTCCTACAATGAGCAGTTCTTC.

The rearrangement uses TRBV27 and TRBJ2-7; 11 nucleotides agree with TRBD1. CDR1 and CDR2 (germline): MNHEY, SMNVEV (reference sequence). V shed 8 bases, J shed 3 bases, and the junction held 6 bases outside the gene matches. This CDR3 contains 14 residues. The CDR3 DNA reads TGTGCCAGCGCTGACGGGACAGGGGGCTACGAGCAGTACTTC. This translates into CASADGTGGYEQYF.

The chain recombines TRBV27 with TRBJ2-1; D not resolved. Germline V CDR1 and CDR2: MNHEY, SMNVEV (reference sequence). The CDR3 spans 12 residues. Trimming stripped 8 bases from V and 7 bases from J, with 12 bases between. Here the CDR3 DNA reads TGTGCCAGCTACGCCCCTACGAATGAGCAGTTCTTC. Protein product: CASYAPTNEQFF.

This clone was detected only once. The rearrangement links TRBV18 to TRBJ2-5, with 9 bases identical to TRBD2. Per the germline V gene, CDR1 is KGHSH and CDR2 is LQKENI. With 2 bases clipped from V and 2 bases from J, the junction kept 9 bases outside the gene matches. This CDR3 region has 17 residues. CDR3 nucleotide sequence: TGTGCCAGCTCACCAACCGGTGGTAGCGGGGGTCAAGAGACCCAGTACTTC. It translates to CASSPTGGSGGQETQYF.

CDR3 sequence (DNA): TGTGCCAGCTCACCTACTAGCGTGTCTAGCACAGATACGCAGTATTTT. Translated: CASSPTSVSSTDTQYF. The rearrangement uses TRBV18 and TRBJ2-3; 7 nucleotides agree with TRBD2. CDR3 length: 16 residues. Germline V CDR1 and CDR2: KGHSH, LQKENI. Losses at the gene ends were 3 bases for V and 0 bases for J; bases not matched to a gene: 6. Looking up the rest from reference TRBV18 and TRBJ2-3 gives the full variable domain: NAGVMQNPRHLVRRRGQEARLRCSPMKGHSHVYWYRQLPEEGLKFMVYLQKENIIDESGMPKERFSAEFPKEGPSILRIQQVVRGDSAAYFCASSPTSVSSTDTQYFGPGTRLTVL.

V gene TRBV24-1 combines with J gene TRBJ2-2, with 7 bases that match TRBD1. The CDR3 contains 16 residues. The J segment lost 7 bases and the V segment lost 2 bases, leaving 9 bases of the junction unmatched. Per germline, CDR1 KGHDR and CDR2 SFDVKD. As DNA, the CDR3 is TGTGCCACCAGTGATTCGCGACAGGGTTCGTTCGGGGAGCTGTTTTTT. This sequence encodes CATSDSRQGSFGELFF.